This is a list of T cell receptor beta chains from one sample in a study of PD-L1 blockade in urothelial cancer. Method: immunoSEQ multiplex PCR; TCRdb's copy keeps in-frame clones and lacks some. The repertoire holds roughly 2,300 clones, with 35% to 40% as singletons. Sequenced material: tumor tissue, taken before atezolizumab (anti-PD-L1) treatment. These receptor sequences come from a man between 60 and 75 years old with urothelial cancer. Both conserved end residues are part of each CDR3. The D gene is left open where the match is weak. Size is omitted from some rows. Given values are once, few, many or a class for expanded clones.

J gene | clone size | V gene | D gene | CDR3 protein | CDR3 DNA
TRBJ2-5 | few | TRBV5-1 | - | CASSPDGGWETQYF | TGCGCCAGCTCTCCCGACGGGGGCTGGGAGACCCAGTACTTC
TRBJ1-3 | medium-sized | TRBV11-3 | - | CASSRMIQGLGASGNTIYF | TGTGCCAGCAGCCGAATGATACAGGGTTTGGGAGCATCTGGAAACACCATATATTTT
TRBJ1-5 | medium-sized | TRBV11-3 | TRBD1 | CASSQGQGNNQPQHF | TGTGCCAGCAGCCAAGGACAGGGCAACAATCAGCCCCAGCATTTT
TRBJ2-3 | few | TRBV6-8 | TRBD1 | CASSDRAETQYF | TGTGCCAGCAGTGACAGGGCTGAAACGCAGTATTTT
TRBJ1-1 | medium-sized | TRBV6-8 | - | CASSYSRVMNTEAFF | TGTGCCAGCAGTTACTCCAGGGTTATGAACACTGAAGCTTTCTTT
TRBJ1-2 | few | TRBV6-8 | - | CASSGGGYGYTF | TGTGCCAGCAGTGGTGGGGGGTATGGCTACACCTTC
TRBJ1-4 | few | TRBV11-3 | - | CASSQGGVGEKLFF | TGTGCCAGCAGCCAAGGGGGGGTCGGCGAAAAACTGTTTTTT
TRBJ1-3 | - | TRBV29-1 | - | CSVGYAGSGNTIYF | TGCAGCGTTGGGTATGCAGGCTCTGGAAACACCATATATTTT
TRBJ2-6 | - | TRBV6-8 | - | CASSPTGSGANVLTF | TGTGCCAGCAGCCCTACAGGGTCTGGGGCCAACGTCCTGACTTTC
TRBJ2-7 | - | TRBV19 | - | CASSPTMGIGSYEQYF | TGTGCCAGTAGTCCCACCATGGGTATAGGCTCCTACGAGCAGTACTTC
TRBJ1-2 | few | TRBV7-6 | - | CASSLALSGYGYTF | TGTGCCAGCAGCTTGGCCTTGTCGGGATATGGCTACACCTTC
TRBJ2-1 | few | TRBV6-8 | TRBD2 | CASSYSGAGGRFF | TGTGCCAGCAGTTACTCTGGAGCGGGGGGGCGATTCTTC
TRBJ1-5 | medium-sized | TRBV9 | - | CASSEGPQWGNQPQHF | TGTGCCAGCAGCGAGGGGCCTCAGTGGGGCAATCAGCCCCAGCATTTT
TRBJ1-2 | few | TRBV6-8 | TRBD1 | CASSTLRGQIFNYGYTF | TGTGCCAGCAGTACCCTTCGGGGACAGATATTTAACTATGGCTACACCTTC
TRBJ2-1 | - | TRBV15 | TRBD2 | CAISSLAGGFSDNEQFF | TGTGCCATCAGCAGCCTAGCGGGGGGCTTTTCCGACAATGAGCAGTTCTTC
TRBJ2-7 | few | TRBV10-3 | - | CAISEPGGRDEQYF | TGTGCCATCAGTGAGCCCGGGGGGCGGGACGAGCAGTACTTC
TRBJ2-3 | - | TRBV15 | - | CATSSRGILTDTQYF | TGTGCCACCAGCAGTCGAGGGATCCTCACAGATACGCAGTATTTT
TRBJ2-3 | few | TRBV6-8 | TRBD1 | CAIRQGAADTQYF | TGTGCCATCAGACAGGGGGCCGCAGATACGCAGTATTTT
TRBJ1-2 | - | TRBV6-8 | TRBD1 | CASKGTGGVFYGYTF | TGTGCCAGCAAAGGGACAGGGGGCGTTTTCTATGGCTACACCTTC
TRBJ2-5 | few | TRBV28 | TRBD2 | CASSWTSGGQETQYF | TGTGCCAGCAGCTGGACTAGCGGGGGTCAAGAGACCCAGTACTTC
TRBJ2-5 | large | TRBV11-3 | - | CASSLRAGLGGTQYF | TGTGCCAGCAGCTTGCGGGCGGGGCTTGGTGGGACCCAGTACTTC
TRBJ2-3 | - | TRBV6-8 | - | CASGPGTPVRRTDTQYF | TGTGCCAGCGGACCGGGTACCCCGGTCAGACGCACAGATACGCAGTATTTT
TRBJ1-4 | - | TRBV18 | - | CASSPSLNEKLFF | TGTGCCAGCTCCCCGTCCCTCAATGAAAAACTGTTTTTT
TRBJ2-3 | few | TRBV6-8 | - | CASSYDRGNTQYF | TGTGCCAGCAGTTACGATCGTGGGAATACGCAGTATTTT
TRBJ1-2 | - | TRBV28 | TRBD1 | CASSLLFWTGLRYGYTF | TGTGCCAGCAGTTTATTATTTTGGACAGGGCTTCGCTATGGCTACACCTTC